A selection of T cell receptor beta chains follows, all from one sample in a study of cytomegalovirus exposure and HLA in healthy donors. Clones were read by immunoSEQ multiplex PCR, and TCRdb kept only the in-frame ones, dropping some. There are some 87,000 clones in the sample; roughly 58% occur only once, and 5.5% lies in the top ten. The sample comprised PBMCs. These receptors were taken from a woman aged 25 to 45 in good health and CMV-seropositive. Each CDR3 is given without its conserved first and last residue.

v_gene: TRBV9; j_gene: TRBJ2-5; CDR3aa: ASSVASGSETQY
v_gene: TRBV5-1; j_gene: TRBJ2-1; CDR3aa: ASSHGAVGGGAAEQF
v_gene: TRBV6-6; j_gene: TRBJ2-7; CDR3aa: ASRNSGAYEQY
v_gene: TRBV5-5; j_gene: TRBJ2-7; CDR3aa: ASSSDRAREQY
v_gene: TRBV4-2; j_gene: TRBJ2-3; CDR3aa: ASSQPDRGRVDTQY
v_gene: TRBV11-2; j_gene: TRBJ2-1; CDR3aa: ASSREGNEQF
v_gene: TRBV9; j_gene: TRBJ1-1; CDR3aa: ASSPVGFEAF
v_gene: TRBV19; j_gene: TRBJ1-5; CDR3aa: ASSIGSGGADNQPQH
v_gene: TRBV15; j_gene: TRBJ1-2; CDR3aa: ATSRAGAQANYGYP
v_gene: TRBV19; j_gene: TRBJ1-4; CDR3aa: ASNDEQGHEKLF
v_gene: TRBV29-1; j_gene: .; CDR3aa: SVQQYEQY
v_gene: TRBV5-1; j_gene: TRBJ1-5; CDR3aa: ASSGEGGNQPQH
v_gene: TRBV27; j_gene: TRBJ1-6; CDR3aa: ASSSPGAGGSPLH
v_gene: TRBV5-1; j_gene: TRBJ1-6; CDR3aa: AGSKGSNSPLH
v_gene: TRBV9; j_gene: TRBJ2-2; CDR3aa: ASSVPGQITGELF
v_gene: TRBV28; j_gene: TRBJ2-7; CDR3aa: ASSRGQHHGNEQY
v_gene: TRBV5-1; j_gene: TRBJ2-2; CDR3aa: ASSLTSGDTGELF
v_gene: TRBV7-4; j_gene: TRBJ2-7; CDR3aa: ASRFDRGIYEQY
v_gene: TRBV5-6; j_gene: TRBJ2-3; CDR3aa: ASSLGTVLDNTDTQY
v_gene: TRBV18; j_gene: TRBJ2-7; CDR3aa: ASSPDRGAYEQY
v_gene: TRBV19; j_gene: TRBJ2-2; CDR3aa: ASSGGPAAGELF
v_gene: TRBV9; j_gene: TRBJ2-5; CDR3aa: ASSVNEDSVQETQY
v_gene: TRBV6-1; j_gene: TRBJ2-3; CDR3aa: ASSEAHGLAGGGDTQY
v_gene: TRBV5-1; j_gene: TRBJ2-1; CDR3aa: ASSLVPALAGGRNEQF
v_gene: TRBV9; j_gene: TRBJ2-5; CDR3aa: ASSVGWGGAQETQY
v_gene: TRBV7-6; j_gene: TRBJ2-1; CDR3aa: ASSWSGTVDNEQF
v_gene: TRBV28; j_gene: TRBJ1-1; CDR3aa: ASRLFTGGNTEAF